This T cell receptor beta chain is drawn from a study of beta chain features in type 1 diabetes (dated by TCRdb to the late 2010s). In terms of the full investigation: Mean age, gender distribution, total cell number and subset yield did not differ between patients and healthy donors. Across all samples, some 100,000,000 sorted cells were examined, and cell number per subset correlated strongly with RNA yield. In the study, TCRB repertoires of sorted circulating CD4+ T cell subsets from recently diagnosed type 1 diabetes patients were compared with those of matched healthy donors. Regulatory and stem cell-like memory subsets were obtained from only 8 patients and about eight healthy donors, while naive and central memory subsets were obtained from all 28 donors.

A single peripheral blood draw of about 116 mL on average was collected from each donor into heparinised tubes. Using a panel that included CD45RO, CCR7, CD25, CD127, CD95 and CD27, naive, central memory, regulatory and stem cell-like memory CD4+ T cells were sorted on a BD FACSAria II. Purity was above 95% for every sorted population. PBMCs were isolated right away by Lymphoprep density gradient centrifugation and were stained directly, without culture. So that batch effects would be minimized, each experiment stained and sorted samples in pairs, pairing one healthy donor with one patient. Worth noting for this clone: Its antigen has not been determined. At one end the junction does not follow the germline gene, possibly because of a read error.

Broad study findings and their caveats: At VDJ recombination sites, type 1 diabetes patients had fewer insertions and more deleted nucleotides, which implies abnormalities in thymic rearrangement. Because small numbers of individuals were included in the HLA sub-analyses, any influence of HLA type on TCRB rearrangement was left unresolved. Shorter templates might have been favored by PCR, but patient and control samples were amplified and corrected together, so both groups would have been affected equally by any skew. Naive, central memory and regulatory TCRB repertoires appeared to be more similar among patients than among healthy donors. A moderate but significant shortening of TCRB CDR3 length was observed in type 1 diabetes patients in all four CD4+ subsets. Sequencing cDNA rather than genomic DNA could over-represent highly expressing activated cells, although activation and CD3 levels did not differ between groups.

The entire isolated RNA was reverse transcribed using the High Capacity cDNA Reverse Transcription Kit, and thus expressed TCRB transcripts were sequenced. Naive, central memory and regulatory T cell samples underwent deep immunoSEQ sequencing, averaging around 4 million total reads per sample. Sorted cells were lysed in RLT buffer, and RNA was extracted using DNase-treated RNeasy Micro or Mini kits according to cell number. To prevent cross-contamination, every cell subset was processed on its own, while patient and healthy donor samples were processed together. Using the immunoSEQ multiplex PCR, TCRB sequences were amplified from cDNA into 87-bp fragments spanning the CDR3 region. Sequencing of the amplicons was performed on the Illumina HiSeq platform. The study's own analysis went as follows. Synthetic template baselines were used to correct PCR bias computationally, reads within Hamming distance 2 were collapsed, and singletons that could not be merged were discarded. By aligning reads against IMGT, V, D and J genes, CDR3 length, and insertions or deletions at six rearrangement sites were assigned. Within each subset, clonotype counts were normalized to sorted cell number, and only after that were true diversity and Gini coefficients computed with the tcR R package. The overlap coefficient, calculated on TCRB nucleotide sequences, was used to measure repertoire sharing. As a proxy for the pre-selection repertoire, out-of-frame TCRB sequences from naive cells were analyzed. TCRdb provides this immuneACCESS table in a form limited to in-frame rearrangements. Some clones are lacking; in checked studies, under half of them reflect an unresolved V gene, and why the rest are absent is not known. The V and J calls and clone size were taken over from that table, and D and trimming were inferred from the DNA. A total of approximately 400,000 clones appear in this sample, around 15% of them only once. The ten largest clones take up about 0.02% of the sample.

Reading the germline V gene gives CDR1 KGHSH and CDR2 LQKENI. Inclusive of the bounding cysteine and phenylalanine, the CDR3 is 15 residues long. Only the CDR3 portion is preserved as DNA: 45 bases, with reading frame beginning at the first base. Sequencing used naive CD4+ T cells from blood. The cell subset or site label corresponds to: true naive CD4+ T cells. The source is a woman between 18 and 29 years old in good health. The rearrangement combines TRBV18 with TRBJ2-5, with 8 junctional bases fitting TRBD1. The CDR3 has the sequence CANSPSRQGQETQYF. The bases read TGTGCCAACTCACCGAGCAGACAGGGGCAAGAGACCCAGTACTTC. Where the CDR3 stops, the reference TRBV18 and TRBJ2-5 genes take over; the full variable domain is NAGVMQNPRHLVRRRGQEARLRCSPMKGHSHVYWYRQLPEEGLKFMVYLQKENIIDESGMPKERFSAEFPKEGPSILRIQQVVRGDSAAYFCANSPSRQGQETQYFGPGTRLLVL.